This TCR beta chain was identified during a study of CXCR3-negative and CXCR3-positive naive CD8 T cells. Worth noting for this clonotype: No antigen is known for it.

UMI-tagged TRB cDNA libraries were built via 5' RACE. One entry per CDR3 protein, without DNA, is what TCRdb gives after re-calling the 5' RACE reads. This sample carries 100,000 to 150,000 distinct CDR3 sequences, with 0.45% to 0.6% going to the ten biggest clones. CD45RO-CCR7+CD27+CD95- expression identified naive CD8+ T cells. Germline CDR1 is MNHEY and CDR2 is SVGAGI. The CDR3 consists of 14 residues. Overall study findings and caveats: The study found comparably high diversity in both naive subsets and much lower diversity in memory CD8+ cells.

Sequenced: naive CXCR3- CD8+ T cells from blood. Subset denoted: CD45RO-CCR7+CD27+CD95- naive CD8+ T cells lacking CXCR3 (TNR3-). This TCR came from a human donor in good health. Some clones in this sample may be carry-over from other donors' samples. This chain links TRBV6-5 with TRBJ2-7; TCRdb's D call of TRBD1 is untestable without DNA. Here the CDR3 reads CASSYGGASYEQYF.